The 19 T cell receptor beta chains given below trace back to one sample, sequenced in a study of T cell responses to AZD1222 COVID-19 vaccine. The protocol was immunoSEQ multiplex PCR, while the TCRdb copy is restricted to in-frame clones and leaves out a portion. The sample holds fewer than 150,000 clones; 84% are singletons and the top ten take roughly 4%. This material consisted of peripheral blood, taken on day 0 of AZD1222 vaccination. The receptors were sampled from an adult in good health.

V is TRBV5-6 and J is TRBJ2-2; the match to TRBD1 covers 8 bases. The germline CDR1 and CDR2 sequences are SGHDT and YYEEEE. V shed 2 bases, J shed 7 bases, and the junction held 7 bases outside the gene matches. This CDR3 region has 15 residues. In DNA form, the CDR3 reads TGTGCCAGCAGCTTCGTGACAGGGGCGGACGGGGAGCTGTTTTTT. This gives the protein CASSFVTGADGELFF.

This sequence joins TRBV28 and TRBJ1-1; possibly TRBD1 for D (5 bases). Trimming removed 5 bases at V and 3 bases at J, with 7 bases between. The germline gives CDR1 MDHEN, CDR2 SYDVKM. CDR3 length: 12 residues. The CDR3 nucleotides are TGTGCCAGCAGTACCAGGGACACTGAAGCTTTCTTT. Translated, it gives CASSTRDTEAFF.

J is TRBJ1-2 and V is TRBV10-3, with D hard to call. V was shortened by 2 bases and J by 2 bases, with 6 bases between the two germline ends. The CDR3 is made up of 13 amino acids. Germline CDR1 is ENHRY and CDR2 is SYGVKD. This CDR3 reads CAISEDQNYGYTF. The DNA for the CDR3 is TGTGCCATCAGTGAGGATCAGAACTATGGCTACACCTTC.

To note about this clone: A junction boundary mismatches the germline segment, possibly from a read error. The chain recombines TRBV7-7 with TRBJ2-5; 8 bases are a match to TRBD2. CDR1 SSHAT and CDR2 FNYEAQ come from the germline V gene (reference sequence). The CDR3 runs to 14 residues. The CDR3 loop is CASSPGGAVETQYF. CDR3 sequence (DNA): TGTGCTAGCAGCCCCGGGGGGGCCGTGGAGACCCAGTACTTC.

This sequence joins TRBV28 and TRBJ1-3; D uncertain. This CDR3 is 16 amino acids long. V shed 5 bases and J shed 0 bases, with 14 bases lying between them. Germline V gives CDR1 MDHEN, CDR2 SYDVKM. The CDR3 region is CASSVRGPTSGNTIYF. The CDR3 bases are TGTGCCAGCAGTGTTCGAGGTCCCACCTCTGGAAACACCATATATTTT. Looking up the rest from reference TRBV28 and TRBJ1-3 gives the full variable domain: DVKVTQSSRYLVKRTGEKVFLECVQDMDHENMFWYRQDPGLGLRLIYFSYDVKMKEKGDIPEGYSVSREKKERFSLILESASTNQTSMYLCASSVRGPTSGNTIYFGEGSWLTVV.

The genes are TRBV6-1 and TRBJ2-7; no clear D gene. The CDR3 has 14 amino acids. Trimming cost V 1 base and J 0 bases, with 7 bases left between them. The germline V gene has CDR1 MNHNS and CDR2 SASEGT. This CDR3 reads CASSEEVTSYEQYF. CDR3 sequence (DNA): TGTGCCAGCAGTGAAGAGGTCACCTCCTACGAGCAGTACTTC.

This chain joins TRBV11-1 and TRBJ2-2; D possibly corresponds to TRBD1 (6 bases). The germline CDR1 and CDR2 sequences are SGHAT and FQDESV (reference sequence). Trimming shortened V by 5 bases and J by 5 bases, and 12 bases separated the two germline ends. The CDR3 sequence is 14 residues long. CDR3 loop: CASSPTRGTGELFF. The CDR3 DNA is TGTGCCAGCAGCCCGACCAGGGGAACCGGGGAGCTGTTTTTT.

Here the CDR3 reads CASSVGPHSTDTQYF. In DNA, the CDR3 is TGTGCCAGCAGCGTAGGTCCCCACTCCACAGATACGCAGTATTTT. V and J are TRBV9 and TRBJ2-3, with D unresolved. The germline V gene has CDR1 SGDLS and CDR2 YYNGEE. The CDR3 contains 15 residues. Between the trimmed V and J ends, which lost 0 bases and 2 bases, there was a span of 10 bases.

The chain combines TRBV9 with TRBJ2-7; D gene ambiguous. The CDR3 extends over 14 amino acids. Trimming took 0 bases from V and 0 from J, leaving 7 bases between them. In germline, CDR1 is SGDLS, CDR2 YYNGEE. The CDR3 loop is CASSVGRSSYEQYF. CDR3 bases: TGTGCCAGCAGCGTAGGCAGGAGCTCCTACGAGCAGTACTTC.

This clone was found a few times. This sequence joins TRBV19 and TRBJ1-5, with D possibly TRBD1 on 5 matching bases. Germline V gene sequence: CDR1 LNHDA, CDR2 SQIVND (reference sequence). The V end lost 7 bases, the J end lost 6 bases, and 25 bases lay between the germline ends. The CDR3 is 17 residues long. CDR3 sequence: CASTPPGVGKGSQPQHF. CDR3 DNA sequence: TGTGCCAGTACCCCCCCGGGGGTTGGTAAGGGGAGTCAGCCCCAGCATTTT.

The rearrangement uses TRBV18 and TRBJ2-7; the match to TRBD1 covers 12 bases. The CDR3 is made up of 15 amino acids. V dropped 3 bases and J dropped 5; count of bases not matched to a gene: 5. Per germline, CDR1 KGHSH and CDR2 LQKENI. CDR3 residues: CASSPTGQGANEQYF. The CDR3 coding sequence is TGTGCCAGCTCACCGACGGGACAGGGGGCCAACGAGCAGTACTTC.

This sequence joins TRBV10-2 and TRBJ1-1; D is possibly TRBD1 (5 bases). This CDR3 has 14 amino acids. Germline V gene sequence: CDR1 WSHSY, CDR2 SAAADI. Trimming took off 11 bases at V and 1 base at J, with 17 bases between the two ends. CDR3 region: CASRSEQANTEAFF. The CDR3 bases are TGCGCCTCCCGGTCGGAACAGGCGAACACTGAAGCTTTCTTT.

The CDR3 region is CASSEARGRVGPQHF. In DNA, the CDR3 is TGTGCCAGCAGTGAAGCTCGGGGTCGGGTGGGGCCCCAGCATTTT. J is TRBJ1-5 and V is TRBV6-1, with unresolved D. Germline lookup yields CDR1 MNHNS and CDR2 SASEGT. The CDR3 contains 15 residues. The V and J ends lost 0 bases and 9 bases respectively, with 15 bases between them.

The chain employs TRBV28 and TRBJ1-1; D not certain. The CDR3 consists of 16 residues. V was shortened by 3 bases and J by 0 bases, with 14 bases between the two germline ends. Germline CDR1 is MDHEN and CDR2 is SYDVKM. The CDR3 nucleotides read TGTGCCAGCAGTTTTCTCCTACACAAAATGAACACTGAAGCTTTCTTT. Its translation is CASSFLLHKMNTEAFF.

The genes are TRBV30 and TRBJ1-5; 8 positions agree with TRBD1. The CDR3 runs 16 residues. V gave up 3 bases and J gave up 7 bases; unmatched junction bases: 14. CDR1 is GTSNPN and CDR2 is SVGIG in the germline V gene (reference sequence). The DNA for the CDR3 is TGTGCCTGGAGCCCTCAAAGACAGGGGTTGAGGCAGCCCCAGCATTTT. Translation gives CAWSPQRQGLRQPQHF.

The chain is built from TRBV11-2 and TRBJ2-7; D is unresolved. Trimming took 3 bases from V and 4 from J, leaving 7 bases between them. CDR1 and CDR2 (germline): SGHAT, FQNNGV. The CDR3 runs to 12 residues. CDR3 sequence reads: CASSFDRYEQYF. The CDR3 nucleotides are TGTGCCAGCAGCTTTGATCGTTACGAGCAGTACTTC.

V usage is TRBV7-9 and J usage is TRBJ1-3, with D perhaps matching TRBD1 (5 bases). CDR1 SEHNR and CDR2 FQNEAQ come from the germline V gene (reference sequence). The CDR3 loop spans 16 amino acids. V lost 7 bases and J lost 2, with 18 bases in between. DNA of the CDR3: TGTGCCAGCACTCCCCTTGGGGGACTCGCTGGAAACACCATATATTTT. It encodes CASTPLGGLAGNTIYF. Supplemented by reference TRBV7-9 and TRBJ1-3, the full variable domain reads DTGVSQNPRHKITKRGQNVTFRCDPISEHNRLYWYRQTLGQGPEFLTYFQNEAQLEKSRLLSDRFSAERPKGSFSTLEIQRTEQGDSAMYLCASTPLGGLAGNTIYFGEGSWLTVV.

The V gene is TRBV6-5, the J gene TRBJ1-5, with D possibly being TRBD1 (5 bases). This CDR3 comprises 14 residues. The V and J ends lost 7 bases and 7 bases respectively, with 17 bases between them. Germline loops: CDR1 MNHEY, CDR2 SVGAGI. The chain's CDR3 is CASNRRGGEQPQHF. Here the CDR3 DNA reads TGTGCCAGCAATAGAAGGGGCGGAGAGCAGCCCCAGCATTTT.

This clone was seen a handful of times. The rearrangement links TRBV28 to TRBJ1-5; 10 nucleotides line up with TRBD1. The V and J ends lost 6 bases and 4 bases, in that order; junction bases with no gene match: 6. The CDR3 has 15 residues. Germline V gives CDR1 MDHEN, CDR2 SYDVKM. This CDR3 is CASSSGQGVNQPQHF. The DNA of the CDR3 is TGTGCCAGCAGCTCTGGACAGGGGGTAAATCAGCCCCAGCATTTT.